In its sample, the clone carrying this TCR beta chain was seen many times. Its target is not known. As to time point: newly diagnosed GD, antithyroid drugs for less than 3 months. PBMCs were the source of the RNA used for TCR sequencing. The sample is drawn from a study of regulatory T cells in long-lasting Graves disease. Study conclusions and caveats: Favoring TRBV28, TRBJ1-2 and TRBJ2-5 was a feature seen in persistent disease.

V lost 2 bases to trimming and J lost 7 bases, with 20 bases between them. CDR1 is LNHNV, CDR2 YYDKDF, per germline (reference sequence). The CDR3 is 16 amino acids. Construction of the TCR beta libraries employed iRepertoire HTBI primers in conjunction with Arm-PCR of CDR3 regions. TCRdb independently ran MiXCR on the multiplex PCR reads; one entry per CDR3 protein. This table holds approximately 460,000 distinct CDR3 sequences, less than 20% found once. These same records also appear under a second study, on T cells in Graves' hyperthyroidism and ophthalmopathy. That work adds: The study left out patients who had uncontrolled infection, other autoimmune disease, pregnancy or lactation.

V gene TRBV15 combines with J gene TRBJ1-2; TRBD1 might be the D (5 bases). The sample consisted of peripheral blood mononuclear cells (PBMCs), taken at new diagnosis, from a patient treated with antithyroid drugs. This clonotype was obtained from a woman aged 30 to 39 with Graves disease. As DNA, the CDR3 is TGTGCCACCAGCAGACCCTCGAGGAGGGGTTTTGGTGGCTACACCTTC. It codes for CATSRPSRRGFGGYTF.